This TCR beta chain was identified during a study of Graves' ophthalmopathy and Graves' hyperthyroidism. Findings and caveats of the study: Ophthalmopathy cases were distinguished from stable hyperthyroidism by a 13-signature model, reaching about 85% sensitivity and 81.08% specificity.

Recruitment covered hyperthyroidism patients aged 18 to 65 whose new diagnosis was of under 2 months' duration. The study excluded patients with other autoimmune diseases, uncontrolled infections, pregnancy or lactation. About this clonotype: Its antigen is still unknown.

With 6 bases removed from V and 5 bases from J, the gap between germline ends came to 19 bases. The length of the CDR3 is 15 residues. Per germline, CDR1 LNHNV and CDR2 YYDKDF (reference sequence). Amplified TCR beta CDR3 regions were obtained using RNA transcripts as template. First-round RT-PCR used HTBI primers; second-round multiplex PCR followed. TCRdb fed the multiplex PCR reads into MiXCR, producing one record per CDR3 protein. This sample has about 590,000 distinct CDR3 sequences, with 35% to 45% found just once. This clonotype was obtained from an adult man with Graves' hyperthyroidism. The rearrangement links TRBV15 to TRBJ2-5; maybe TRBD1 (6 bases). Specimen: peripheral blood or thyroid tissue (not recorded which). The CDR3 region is CATRDYGQSFETQYF. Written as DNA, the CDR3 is TGTGCCACCAGAGATTATGGACAGTCTTTCGAGACCCAGTACTTC.